The subject of this entry is one T cell receptor (beta chain). Its target is unknown. The PCR employed 60 Vbeta primers together with 13 Jbeta primers. TCRdb keeps only in-frame clones here, not all; method: immunoSEQ multiplex PCR. The data hold 55,000 to 85,000 clones, with 86% observed a single time. This record comes from a study of cytomegalovirus exposure and HLA in healthy donors. About the research overall: Within the Caucasian-associated ancestry cluster were around four fifths of the roughly 360 genotyped donors.

The study, taken as a whole, reports: There were several of the most significant clusters that appeared linked to common viral pathogens in a later analysis. Later, TCR association rates were found to vary by HLA locus, highest for DRB1 and lowest for HLA-C.

Sample: PBMCs. The receptor comes from a woman in her twenties or thirties in good health and CMV-seronegative.

CDR3 in amino acids: CASSLSDYGYTF. CDR3 nucleotides: TGTGCCAGCAGTTTATCGGACTATGGCTACACCTTC. V and J are TRBV28 and TRBJ1-2, with D unclear. CDR1 and CDR2 from the germline V gene are MDHEN and SYDVKM. Trimming left V 1 base short and J 3 bases short, with 3 bases between. The CDR3 totals 12 residues.